Listed here are 31 T cell receptor beta chains from one sample, sequenced in a study of PD-1 blockade in classical Hodgkin lymphoma. Data came from immunoSEQ multiplex PCR; TCRdb stores just in-frame clones and leaves some out. The data show tens of thousands of clones, about two thirds seen once. Relapses following autologous stem cell transplantation were seen in all patients, with brentuximab vedotin exposure varying. Sequencing was performed on peripheral blood mononuclear cells (PBMCs), taken before the second cycle of nivolumab. The receptors come from a human donor with classical Hodgkin lymphoma.

The V call is TRBV4-1, the J call TRBJ1-2, with no clear D. The CDR3 has 15 residues. The V end lost 1 base, the J end lost 3 bases, and 12 bases lay between the germline ends. CDR1 is MGHRA, CDR2 YSYEKL, per germline. CDR3 sequence reads: CASSQVLRDDYGYTF. CDR3 nucleotide sequence: TGCGCCAGCAGCCAAGTCCTAAGGGATGACTATGGCTACACCTTC.

This clone was counted a single time. This chain links TRBV5-1 with TRBJ2-7; D remains ambiguous. The length of the CDR3 is 14 residues. Germline V lookup: CDR1 SGHRS, CDR2 YFSETQ. Trimming removed 1 base at V and 0 bases at J, with 8 bases between. The CDR3 protein is CASSLLVSSYEQYF. The CDR3 DNA follows: TGCGCCAGCAGCTTGTTGGTCAGCTCCTACGAGCAGTACTTC. Full variable domain (outside the CDR3, taken from reference TRBV5-1 and TRBJ2-7): KAGVTQTPRYLIKTRGQQVTLSCSPISGHRSVSWYQQTPGQGLQFLFEYFSETQRNKGNFPGRFSGRQFSNSRSEMNVSTLELGDSALYLCASSLLVSSYEQYFGPGTRLTVT.

The gene calls are TRBV2 and TRBJ2-1, with 7 bases matching TRBD2. The CDR3 sequence is 13 residues long. J lost 7 bases, V lost 5 bases, and 5 bases had no gene match. CDR1 and CDR2 (germline): SNHLY, FYNNEI. DNA for the CDR3: TGTGCCAGCAGTCTGACTAGCAGGAATGAGCAGTTCTTC. Its protein is CASSLTSRNEQFF.

The DNA for the CDR3 is TGTGCCAGCAGGGTCTACGCGGGATCTTACGAGCAGTACTTC. Amino acid sequence: CASRVYAGSYEQYF. The chain links TRBV27 to TRBJ2-7; TRBD2 is a possible D gene (6 bases). CDR3 length: 14 residues. Trimming removed 6 bases at V and 4 bases at J, with 16 bases between. Germline CDR1 reads MNHEY; CDR2 reads SMNVEV (reference sequence).

The chain joins TRBV19 to TRBJ1-4; 8 bases fit TRBD1. Germline loops: CDR1 LNHDA, CDR2 SQIVND (reference sequence). The CDR3 spans 14 residues. The V gene end was trimmed by 6 bases and the J gene end by 8 bases; junction bases not matched to a gene: 8. Here the CDR3 reads CASRSGQGKEKLFF. The CDR3 DNA sequence: TGTGCCAGTAGGTCTGGACAGGGAAAGGAAAAACTGTTTTTT.

This chain connects TRBV27 to TRBJ1-2; D unresolved. V lost 8 bases to trimming and J lost 1 base, with 14 bases between them. This CDR3 has 14 amino acids. The germline V gene has CDR1 MNHEY and CDR2 SMNVEV (reference sequence). The CDR3 nucleotides read TGTGCCAGCTCCGAAGGCTCAGTTAACTATGGCTACACCTTC. This translates into CASSEGSVNYGYTF.

The rearrangement uses TRBV7-4 and TRBJ1-5; perhaps TRBD1 as D (5 bases). The V end was cut by 6 bases, the J end by 0 bases, with 12 bases between. The length of the CDR3 is 15 residues. Germline lookup yields CDR1 SGHVT and CDR2 SQSDAQ. The CDR3 nucleotides are TGTGCCAGCAGGGTACGCGGGGCTAGCAATCAGCCCCAGCATTTT. Translating gives CASRVRGASNQPQHF.

The V and J genes are TRBV11-3 and TRBJ2-5, with D tentatively TRBD2 (6 bases). This CDR3 spans 11 amino acids. Trimming shortened V by 5 bases and J by 5 bases, and 6 bases separated the two germline ends. CDR1 is SGHNT and CDR2 is YENEEA in the germline V gene. The CDR3 nucleotides read TGTGCCAGCAGCGCGGGGGAGACCCAGTACTTC. Translating it yields CASSAGETQYF.

This clone was counted a single time. The V call is TRBV6-5, the J call TRBJ2-2, with TRBD2 identical over 10 bases. CDR1 and CDR2 from the germline V gene are MNHEY and SVGAGI. The CDR3 contains 16 residues. Trimming took 2 bases from V and 7 from J; bases not matched to a gene: 7. CDR3 DNA sequence: TGTGCCAGCAGTTACGGGCTAGCGGGAGTGGGCGGGGAGCTGTTTTTT. Its translation: CASSYGLAGVGGELFF.

The chain couples TRBV28 to TRBJ2-7; either TRBD1 or TRBD2 may supply D (5 bases each). The V end lost 7 bases, the J end lost 4 bases, and 17 bases lay between the germline ends. This CDR3 has 14 amino acids. The germline V gene encodes CDR1 MDHEN and CDR2 SYDVKM. The CDR3 spells CASKETGTAYEQYF. The CDR3 DNA reads TGTGCCAGCAAGGAAACCGGGACGGCTTACGAGCAGTACTTC.

This chain joins TRBV5-1 and TRBJ2-7, with D tentatively TRBD1 (8 bases). The CDR3 has 17 amino acids. The germline V gene has CDR1 SGHRS and CDR2 YFSETQ. V was pared by 0 bases and J by 1 base, with 17 bases between. CDR3 nucleotide sequence: TGCGCCAGCAGCTTGGGACAGGGGCCCGGGGGGTCCTACGAGCAGTACTTC. Protein: CASSLGQGPGGSYEQYF.

The chain has TRBV6-5 and TRBJ2-7; 8 bases agree with TRBD2. Germline CDR1 MNHEY, CDR2 SVGAGI. The CDR3 runs to 15 residues. After removal of 0 bases from V and 2 bases from J, the junction contained 3 bases not matched to a gene. CDR3 protein: CASSYSIGGAYEQYF. The CDR3 region has the DNA TGTGCCAGCAGTTACTCGATCGGGGGGGCCTACGAGCAGTACTTC.

The chain recombines TRBV10-2 with TRBJ2-7; D might be TRBD2 (6 bases). V was cut by 3 bases and J by 8 bases, with 11 bases left in between. The germline V gene has CDR1 WSHSY and CDR2 SAAADI. CDR3 size: 12 residues. CDR3: CASSDGGSQQYF. The DNA for the CDR3 is TGCGCCAGCAGTGATGGGGGGTCGCAGCAGTACTTC.

This chain connects TRBV19 to TRBJ1-5; D is unclear. This CDR3 region has 15 residues. Germline V gene lookup returns CDR1 LNHDA and CDR2 SQIVND (reference sequence). Trimming took 3 bases from V and 11 from J, leaving 20 bases between them. This CDR3 is CASSIKETGYQAQHF. The CDR3 bases are TGTGCCAGTAGTATTAAGGAGACGGGATACCAGGCCCAGCATTTT.

The chain employs TRBV6-6 and TRBJ2-1; the D is unclear. In germline, CDR1 is MNHNY, CDR2 SVGAGI (reference sequence). CDR3 length: 11 residues. V lost 11 bases, J lost 10 bases, and 15 bases lay in between. The CDR3 loop reads CASQGLGEQFF. The CDR3 nucleotides are TGTGCCTCCCAAGGGCTGGGAGAGCAGTTCTTC.

This clone was found a few times. V and J are TRBV5-1 and TRBJ1-5; TRBD1 matches 11 bases. The V and J ends lost 0 bases and 6 bases, in that order; junction bases with no gene match: 2. There are 15 residues in the CDR3. Germline CDR1 and CDR2: SGHRS and YFSETQ. The CDR3 loop reads CASSLAGQGAQPQHF. The CDR3 DNA follows: TGCGCCAGCAGCTTGGCCGGACAGGGGGCTCAGCCCCAGCATTTT.

The chain uses TRBV6-1 and TRBJ2-1; TRBD2 matches at 9 bases. V gave up 6 bases and J gave up 7 bases; unmatched junction bases: 10. This CDR3 contains 15 residues. Looked up from germline, CDR1 is MNHNS and CDR2 is SASEGT. CDR3 protein: CASRALTSGPNEQFF. DNA of the CDR3: TGTGCCAGCAGGGCCCTGACTAGCGGACCTAATGAGCAGTTCTTC.

This chain uses TRBV19 with TRBJ2-7; the D call may be TRBD1 or TRBD2 (5 bases each). Germline CDR1 and CDR2: LNHDA and SQIVND (reference sequence). V gave up 6 bases and J gave up 5 bases, with 11 bases separating them. CDR3 length equals 12 residues. CDR3 region: CASRGRGHEQYF. Written as DNA, the CDR3 is TGTGCCAGTAGGGGACGAGGTCACGAGCAGTACTTC.

V and J are TRBV9 and TRBJ1-1, with D uncertain. The length of the CDR3 is 14 residues. Trimming shortened V by 2 bases and J by 1 base, and 9 bases separated the two germline ends. CDR1 and CDR2 (germline): SGDLS, YYNGEE. CDR3 region: CASSVRGENTEAFF. CDR3 bases: TGTGCCAGCAGCGTTCGCGGGGAGAACACTGAAGCTTTCTTT.

V is TRBV19 and J is TRBJ2-5; a possible D gene is TRBD2 (6 bases). V was clipped by 3 bases and J by 12 bases, with 17 bases between them. Germline V CDR1 and CDR2: LNHDA, SQIVND (reference sequence). The CDR3 has 13 residues. In nucleotides, the CDR3 is TGTGCCAGTAGTATCGATCTCCCGGGAGCTAAGTACTTC. Translating it yields CASSIDLPGAKYF.

This rearrangement joins TRBV7-2 to TRBJ2-7; 9 nucleotides line up with TRBD2. The CDR3 is 18 residues long. CDR1 SGHTA and CDR2 FQGNSA come from the germline V gene. Unmatched junction bases numbered 13, after V lost 2 bases and J lost 2 bases. CDR3 region: CASSLPPGAGGPTYEQYF. CDR3 sequence (DNA): TGTGCCAGCAGCTTACCCCCAGGGGCGGGAGGGCCTACCTACGAGCAGTACTTC.

The chain joins TRBV5-1 to TRBJ1-3; the match to TRBD1 covers 9 bases. In germline, CDR1 is SGHRS, CDR2 YFSETQ. The V and J ends lost 3 bases and 2 bases, in that order; junction bases with no gene match: 6. The CDR3 has 16 amino acids. In DNA form, the CDR3 reads TGCGCCAGCAGCTACACACAGGGGGCGGCTGGAAACACCATATATTTT. As protein: CASSYTQGAAGNTIYF. Filled out from reference TRBV5-1 and TRBJ1-3, the complete variable domain reads KAGVTQTPRYLIKTRGQQVTLSCSPISGHRSVSWYQQTPGQGLQFLFEYFSETQRNKGNFPGRFSGRQFSNSRSEMNVSTLELGDSALYLCASSYTQGAAGNTIYFGEGSWLTVV.

This clone was seen a single time. The gene calls are TRBV27 and TRBJ1-6, with TRBD1 as a possible D gene (5 bases). From germline, CDR1 is MNHEY and CDR2 SMNVEV (reference sequence). This CDR3 has 14 residues. Deletions cut 7 bases from V and 6 bases from J, with 13 bases between. CDR3 in amino acids: CASNTGRINSPLHF. The CDR3 bases are TGTGCCAGCAACACAGGACGGATTAATTCACCCCTCCACTTT.

The genes are TRBV6-1 and TRBJ1-5, with D maybe TRBD1 (5 bases). Trimming took off 7 bases at V and 7 bases at J, with 14 bases between the two ends. Germline lookup yields CDR1 MNHNS and CDR2 SASEGT. The CDR3 totals 13 residues. The CDR3 sequence is CASKGTQIQPQHF. CDR3 nucleotide sequence: TGTGCCAGCAAGGGGACCCAGATCCAGCCCCAGCATTTT.

This chain links TRBV11-2 with TRBJ1-1; D gene ambiguous. Germline lookup yields CDR1 SGHAT and CDR2 FQNNGV. V was trimmed by 2 bases and J by 6 bases, leaving 7 bases between them. The length of the CDR3 is 12 residues. The CDR3 DNA follows: TGTGCCAGCAGCTTATTGAGGGCTGAAGCTTTCTTT. It translates to CASSLLRAEAFF. Based on the CDR3 plus reference TRBV11-2 and TRBJ1-1, the full variable domain is EAGVAQSPRYKIIEKRQSVAFWCNPISGHATLYWYQQILGQGPKLLIQFQNNGVVDDSQLPKDRFSAERLKGVDSTLKIQPAKLEDSAVYLCASSLLRAEAFFGQGTRLTVV.

The chain uses TRBV5-1 and TRBJ1-2; D is perhaps TRBD1 (6 bases). The V end lost 5 bases, the J end lost 2 bases, and 10 bases lay between the germline ends. CDR3 length: 13 amino acids. Per the germline V gene, CDR1 is SGHRS and CDR2 is YFSETQ. The CDR3 sequence is CASRVGGNYGYTF. The CDR3 DNA sequence: TGCGCCAGCAGGGTAGGGGGGAACTATGGCTACACCTTC.

The chain couples TRBV6-5 to TRBJ1-1; weak D call: TRBD1 (6 bases). The CDR3 sequence is 15 residues long. V gave up 6 bases and J gave up 7 bases, with 21 bases separating them. CDR1 is MNHEY and CDR2 is SVGAGI in the germline V gene. The CDR3 sequence is CASSAGDRGFREAFF. The DNA for the CDR3 is TGTGCCAGCAGCGCCGGCGATAGGGGGTTCCGTGAAGCTTTCTTT.

This rearrangement joins TRBV15 to TRBJ2-3; 8 bases fit TRBD1. The germline V gene encodes CDR1 LNHNV and CDR2 YYDKDF (reference sequence). CDR3 length equals 15 residues. The ends lost 3 bases at V and 0 bases at J; junction bases unmatched: 2. The CDR3 protein is CATSRRTGSTDTQYF. DNA for the CDR3: TGTGCCACCAGCAGGAGGACAGGGAGCACAGATACGCAGTATTTT.

This clone appeared a few times. The chain links TRBV7-2 to TRBJ2-5; D may be TRBD2 (7 bases). V lost 5 bases, J lost 5 bases, and 18 bases lay in between. Germline assignment: CDR1 SGHTA and CDR2 FQGNSA. This CDR3 has 15 amino acids. The CDR3 bases are TGTGCCAGCAGCCCCTCAGTCGGGGGGCGGGAGACCCAGTACTTC. Translating it yields CASSPSVGGRETQYF. Full variable domain (missing parts from reference TRBV7-2 and TRBJ2-5): GAGVSQSPSNKVTEKGKDVELRCDPISGHTALYWYRQSLGQGLEFLIYFQGNSAPDKSGLPSDRFSAERTGGSVSTLTIQRTQQEDSAVYLCASSPSVGGRETQYFGPGTRLLVL.

V and J are TRBV2 and TRBJ1-2; 10 positions match TRBD1. The CDR3 sequence is 20 residues long. Germline CDR1 is SNHLY and CDR2 is FYNNEI. Losses at the gene ends were 4 bases for V and 4 bases for J; bases not matched to a gene: 21. The CDR3 bases are TGTGCCAGCAGTGGGAGGGCCCAAGGGACAGGGGCCCTTAGGGTCTATGGCTACACCTTC. Translating it yields CASSGRAQGTGALRVYGYTF.

The V call is TRBV5-6, the J call TRBJ2-5; 7 bases are a match to TRBD2. The CDR3 contains 15 residues. The V segment lost 10 bases and the J segment 4 bases; nucleotides outside the gene matches: 16. Germline V gene data show CDR1 as SGHDT and CDR2 as YYEEEE. CDR3 DNA: TGTGCCCTCCTCAAACGGGGGGACGGTGGAGAGACCCAGTACTTC. The encoded protein is CALLKRGDGGETQYF.